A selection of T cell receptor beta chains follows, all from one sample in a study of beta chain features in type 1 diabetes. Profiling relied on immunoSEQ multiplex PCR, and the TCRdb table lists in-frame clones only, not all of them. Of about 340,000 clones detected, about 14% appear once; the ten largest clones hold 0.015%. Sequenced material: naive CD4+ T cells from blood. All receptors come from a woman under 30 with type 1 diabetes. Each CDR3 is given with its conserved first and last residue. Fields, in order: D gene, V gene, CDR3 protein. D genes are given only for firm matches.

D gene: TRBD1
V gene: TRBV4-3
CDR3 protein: CASSQETGNYGYTF

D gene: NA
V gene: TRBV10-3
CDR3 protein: CAISELNRDSYEQYF

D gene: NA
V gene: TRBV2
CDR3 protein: CAREGTQYF

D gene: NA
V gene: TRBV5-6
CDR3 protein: CASIAGNTGELFF

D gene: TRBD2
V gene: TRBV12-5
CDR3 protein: CASGPGLAGGNEQFF

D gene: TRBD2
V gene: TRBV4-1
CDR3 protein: CASSRSLLAGDYEQYF

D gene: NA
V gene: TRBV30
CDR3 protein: CAWSLGGTVERPQHF

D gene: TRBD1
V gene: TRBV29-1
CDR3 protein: CSVTGSEKLFF

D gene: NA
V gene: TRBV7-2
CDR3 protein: CATRREQETQYF

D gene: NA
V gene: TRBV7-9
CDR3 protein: CASSLGIRGKYGYTF

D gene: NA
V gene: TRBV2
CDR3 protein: CASKGENYGYTF

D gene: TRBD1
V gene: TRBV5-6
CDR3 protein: CASSLEGQGPYEQYF

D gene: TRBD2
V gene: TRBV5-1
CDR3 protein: CASSLALAGGSYNEQFF

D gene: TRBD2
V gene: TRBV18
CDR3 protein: CGGSDSSYNEQFF

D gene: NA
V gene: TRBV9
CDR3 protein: CASSPGQGPSGANVLTF

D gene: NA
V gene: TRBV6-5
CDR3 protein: CASSPSGSGYGYTF

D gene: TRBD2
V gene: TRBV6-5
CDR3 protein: CASSSLAGGEFF

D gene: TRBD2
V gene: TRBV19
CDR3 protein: CASSPRLAGGRYNEQFF

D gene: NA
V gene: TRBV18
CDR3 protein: CASSLDILLNTEAFF

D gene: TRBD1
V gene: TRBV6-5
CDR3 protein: CASRTSWTGREAFF

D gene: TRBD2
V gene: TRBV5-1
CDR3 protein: CASSLTSGGAQETQYF

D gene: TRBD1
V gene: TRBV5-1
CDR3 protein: CASSTALTGDEAFF

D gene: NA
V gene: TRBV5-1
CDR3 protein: CASSGDPSARYNEQFF

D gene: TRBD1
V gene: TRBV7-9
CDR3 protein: CASSERDRTRPTF

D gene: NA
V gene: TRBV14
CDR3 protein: CASSQGGLLRHNEQFF

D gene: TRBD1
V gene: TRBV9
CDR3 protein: CASSVGTGGSSTEAFF

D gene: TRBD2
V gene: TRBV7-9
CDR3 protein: CASSFGTRAYNEQFF

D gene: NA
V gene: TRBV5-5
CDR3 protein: CASSFKSLPEAQHF

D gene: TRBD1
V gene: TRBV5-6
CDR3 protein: CASSRGGARLIQYF

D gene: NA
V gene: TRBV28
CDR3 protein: CASSLAGSLYEQFF

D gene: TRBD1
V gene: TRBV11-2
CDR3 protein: CASSYGRGQGTDTQYF

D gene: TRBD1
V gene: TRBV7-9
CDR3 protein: CASSLGDRDEDTQYF

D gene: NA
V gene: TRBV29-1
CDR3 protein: CSGKRAAQQRAFF

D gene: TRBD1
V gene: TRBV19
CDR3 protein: CASSPRTGDYEQYF

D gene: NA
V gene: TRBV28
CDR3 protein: CASSLDSSYEQYF

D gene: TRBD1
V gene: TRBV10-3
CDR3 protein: CATANQGEETQYF

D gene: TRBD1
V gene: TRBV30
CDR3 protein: CAWSMDRSYEQYF

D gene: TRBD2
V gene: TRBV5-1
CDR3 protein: CASSLVEREYNEQFF

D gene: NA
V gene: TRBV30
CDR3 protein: CAWSGGAGRTDTQYF

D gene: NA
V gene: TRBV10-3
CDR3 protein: CAIRRTVSYEQYF

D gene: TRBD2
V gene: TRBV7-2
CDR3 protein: CASRLGLATDTQYF

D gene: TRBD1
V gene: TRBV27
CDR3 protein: CASSPGQAGGYTF

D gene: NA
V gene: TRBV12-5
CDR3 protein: CASGPHGDTQYF

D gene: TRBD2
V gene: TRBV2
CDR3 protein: CASTRLALNTGELFF

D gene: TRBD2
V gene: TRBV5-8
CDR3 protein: CATGGALSYNEQFF

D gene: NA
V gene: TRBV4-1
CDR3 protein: CASSQDPVPPNEQFF

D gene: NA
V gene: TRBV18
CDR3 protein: CASSPRGPGNEQFF

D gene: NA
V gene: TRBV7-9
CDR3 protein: CASSYYNEQFF

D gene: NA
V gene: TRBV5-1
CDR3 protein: CASKGDTEAFF

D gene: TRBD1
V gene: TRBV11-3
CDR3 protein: CASSLGGQGYNEQFF

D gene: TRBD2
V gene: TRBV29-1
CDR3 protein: CSVRSSGIVGEQYF

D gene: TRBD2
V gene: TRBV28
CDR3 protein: CASSLASGGTYEQYF

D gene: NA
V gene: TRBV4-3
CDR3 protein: CASSQDTADTQYF

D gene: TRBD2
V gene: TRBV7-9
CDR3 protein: CASSIGLAGFEETQYF

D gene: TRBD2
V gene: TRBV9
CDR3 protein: CASSPLGTSINEQFF

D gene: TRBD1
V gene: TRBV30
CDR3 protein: CALGQGSGNTIYF

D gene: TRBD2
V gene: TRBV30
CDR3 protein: CAWSVGGAGYEQYF